The clone carrying this T cell receptor beta chain was counted at least ten times. Investigators prepared the TCR beta libraries by applying iRepertoire HTBI primers and Arm-PCR of CDR3 regions. TCRdb processed the multiplex PCR reads anew with MiXCR; each CDR3 protein has one entry. The data contain 620,000 or so distinct CDR3 sequences, approximately 15% of them singletons. Time point specified: newly diagnosed GD, antithyroid drugs for less than 3 months. TCR sequences were obtained from RNA taken from PBMCs. The germline CDR1 and CDR2 sequences are LGHNT and FRNRAP. V was clipped by 2 bases and J by 6 bases; unmatched bases: 6. The CDR3 is made up of 16 amino acids. The data derive from a study of regulatory T cells in long-lasting Graves disease. The data were also submitted as part of a second study, on T cells in Graves' hyperthyroidism and ophthalmopathy. That study reports: Lactation, pregnancy, other autoimmune disease or uncontrolled infection excluded patients. The model foresaw ophthalmopathy a median around 6.4 months prior to onset.

Material: peripheral blood mononuclear cells (PBMCs), obtained at new diagnosis, from a patient treated with antithyroid drugs. The clonotype originates from a woman between 25 and 40 years old with Graves disease. The chain combines TRBV12-5 with TRBJ2-3; the match to TRBD2 covers 12 bases. This CDR3 reads CASGLILAGGSDTQYF. The CDR3 coding sequence is TGTGCTAGTGGTTTGATACTAGCGGGAGGATCCGATACGCAGTATTTT.